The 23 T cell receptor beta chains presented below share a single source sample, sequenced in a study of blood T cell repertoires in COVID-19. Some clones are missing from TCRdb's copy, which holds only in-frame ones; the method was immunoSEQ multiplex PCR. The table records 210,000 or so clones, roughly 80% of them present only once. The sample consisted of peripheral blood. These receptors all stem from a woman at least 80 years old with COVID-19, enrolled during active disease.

The CDR3 sequence: CASSRNTEAFF. The CDR3 nucleotides are TGTGCCAGCAGCAGGAACACTGAAGCTTTCTTT. V is TRBV25-1 and J is TRBJ1-1, with D hard to call. This CDR3 spans 11 amino acids. V lost 6 bases and J lost 1, with 3 bases in between. Germline-derived CDR1 and CDR2 are MGHDK and SYGVNS. Complete variable domain (other parts from reference TRBV25-1 and TRBJ1-1): EADIYQTPRYLVIGTGKKITLECSQTMGHDKMYWYQQDPGMELHLIHYSYGVNSTEKGDLSSESTVSRIRTEHFPLTLESARPSHTSQYLCASSRNTEAFFGQGTRLTVV.

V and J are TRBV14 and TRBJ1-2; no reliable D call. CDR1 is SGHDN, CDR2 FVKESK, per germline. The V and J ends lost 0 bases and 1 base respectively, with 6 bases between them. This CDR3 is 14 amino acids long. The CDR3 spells CASSQDADNYGYTF. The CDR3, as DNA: TGTGCCAGCAGCCAAGATGCGGATAACTATGGCTACACCTTC. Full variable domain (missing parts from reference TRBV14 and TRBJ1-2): EAGVTQFPSHSVIEKGQTVTLRCDPISGHDNLYWYRRVMGKEIKFLLHFVKESKQDESGMPNNRFLAERTGGTYSTLKVQPAELEDSGVYFCASSQDADNYGYTFGSGTRLTVV.

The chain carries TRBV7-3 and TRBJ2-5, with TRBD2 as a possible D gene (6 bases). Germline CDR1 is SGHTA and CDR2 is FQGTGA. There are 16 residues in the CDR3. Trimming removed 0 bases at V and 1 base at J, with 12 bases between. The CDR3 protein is CASSLTGNGGQETQYF. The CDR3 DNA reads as TGTGCCAGCAGCTTAACGGGAAACGGGGGCCAAGAGACCCAGTACTTC.

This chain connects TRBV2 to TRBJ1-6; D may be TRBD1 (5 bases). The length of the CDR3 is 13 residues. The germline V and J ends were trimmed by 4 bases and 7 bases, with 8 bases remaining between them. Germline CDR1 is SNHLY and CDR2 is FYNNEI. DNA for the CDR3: TGTGCCAGCAGTGGCAGGGAAAATTCACCCCTCCACTTT. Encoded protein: CASSGRENSPLHF.

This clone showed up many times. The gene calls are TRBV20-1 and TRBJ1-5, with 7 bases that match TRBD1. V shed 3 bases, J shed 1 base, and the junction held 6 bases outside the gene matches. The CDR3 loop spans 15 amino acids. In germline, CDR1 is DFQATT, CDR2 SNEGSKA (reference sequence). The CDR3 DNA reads TGCAGTGCTAGTGTCGTGACAGGGAGCAATCAGCCCCAGCATTTT. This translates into CSASVVTGSNQPQHF.

The CDR3 region is CASSTWTGRTEAFF. The CDR3 region has the DNA TGTGCCAGCAGTACCTGGACAGGCCGCACTGAAGCTTTCTTT. The chain employs TRBV6-5 and TRBJ1-1; 7 nucleotides align to TRBD1. Germline values: CDR1 MNHEY, CDR2 SVGAGI. Trimming removed 5 bases from V and 4 bases from J; junction bases left unmatched: 7. There are 14 residues in the CDR3.

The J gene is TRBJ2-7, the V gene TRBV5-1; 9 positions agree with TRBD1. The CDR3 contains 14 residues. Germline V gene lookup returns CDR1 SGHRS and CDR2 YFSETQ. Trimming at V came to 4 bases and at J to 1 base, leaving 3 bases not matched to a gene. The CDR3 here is CASSPGTGSYEQYF. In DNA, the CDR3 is TGCGCCAGCAGCCCCGGGACAGGGTCCTACGAGCAGTACTTC.

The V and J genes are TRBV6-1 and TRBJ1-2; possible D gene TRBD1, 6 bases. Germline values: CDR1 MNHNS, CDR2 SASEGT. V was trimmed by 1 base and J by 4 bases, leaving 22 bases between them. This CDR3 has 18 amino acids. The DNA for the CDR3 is TGTGCCAGCAGTGAAGTCGGCAGGGGAGTCCGTCTTGGCTATGGCTACACCTTC. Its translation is CASSEVGRGVRLGYGYTF.

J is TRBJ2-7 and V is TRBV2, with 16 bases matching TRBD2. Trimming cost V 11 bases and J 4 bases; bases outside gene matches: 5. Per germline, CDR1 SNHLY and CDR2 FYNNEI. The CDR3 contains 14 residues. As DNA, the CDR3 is TGTGCCGGAGGGACTAGCGGGAGGGGATACGAGCAGTACTTC. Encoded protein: CAGGTSGRGYEQYF.

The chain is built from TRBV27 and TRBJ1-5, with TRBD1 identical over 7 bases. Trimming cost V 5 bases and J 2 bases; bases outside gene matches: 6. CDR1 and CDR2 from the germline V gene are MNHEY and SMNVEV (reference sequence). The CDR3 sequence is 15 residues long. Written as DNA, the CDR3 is TGTGCCAGCAGTGCAGACAGGGCGGGCAATCAGCCCCAGCATTTT. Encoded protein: CASSADRAGNQPQHF.

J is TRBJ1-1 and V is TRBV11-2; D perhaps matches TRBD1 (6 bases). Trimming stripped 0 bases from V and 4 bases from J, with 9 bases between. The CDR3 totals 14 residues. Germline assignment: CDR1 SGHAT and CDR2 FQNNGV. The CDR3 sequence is CASSLDFRGTEAFF. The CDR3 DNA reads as TGTGCCAGCAGCTTAGACTTCAGGGGCACTGAAGCTTTCTTT.

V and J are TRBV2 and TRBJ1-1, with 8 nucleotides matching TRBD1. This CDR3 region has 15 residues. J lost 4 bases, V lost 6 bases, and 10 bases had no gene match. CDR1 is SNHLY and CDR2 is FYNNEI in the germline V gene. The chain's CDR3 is CASSERTGSGTEAFF. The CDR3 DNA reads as TGTGCCAGCAGCGAGCGGACAGGGTCGGGCACTGAAGCTTTCTTT.

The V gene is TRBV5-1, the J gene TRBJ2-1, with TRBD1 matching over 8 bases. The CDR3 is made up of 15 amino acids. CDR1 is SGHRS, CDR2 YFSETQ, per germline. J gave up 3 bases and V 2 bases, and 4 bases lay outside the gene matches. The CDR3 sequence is CASSFDRGLYNEQFF. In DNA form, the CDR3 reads TGCGCCAGCAGCTTCGACAGGGGCCTCTACAATGAGCAGTTCTTC.

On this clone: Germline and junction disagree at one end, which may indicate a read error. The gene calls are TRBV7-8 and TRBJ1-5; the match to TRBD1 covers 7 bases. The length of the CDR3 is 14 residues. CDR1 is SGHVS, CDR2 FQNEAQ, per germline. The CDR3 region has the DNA TGTGCCAGCAACTTAGACAGGGTCAATCAGCCCCAGCATTTT. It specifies CASNLDRVNQPQHF.

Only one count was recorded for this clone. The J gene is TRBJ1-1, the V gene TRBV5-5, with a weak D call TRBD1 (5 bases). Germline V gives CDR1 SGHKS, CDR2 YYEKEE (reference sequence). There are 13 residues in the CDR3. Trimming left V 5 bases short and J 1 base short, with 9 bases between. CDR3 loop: CASSSQGNTEAFF. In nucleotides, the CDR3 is TGTGCCAGCAGTTCGCAGGGGAACACTGAAGCTTTCTTT.

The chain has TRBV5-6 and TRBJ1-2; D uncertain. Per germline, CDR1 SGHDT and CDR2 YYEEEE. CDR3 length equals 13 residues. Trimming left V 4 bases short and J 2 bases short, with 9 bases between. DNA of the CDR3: TGTGCCAGCAGCGTACAGACAAACTATGGCTACACCTTC. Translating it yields CASSVQTNYGYTF. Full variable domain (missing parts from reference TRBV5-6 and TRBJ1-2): DAGVTQSPTHLIKTRGQQVTLRCSPKSGHDTVSWYQQALGQGPQFIFQYYEEEERQRGNFPDRFSGHQFPNYSSELNVNALLLGDSALYLCASSVQTNYGYTFGSGTRLTVV.

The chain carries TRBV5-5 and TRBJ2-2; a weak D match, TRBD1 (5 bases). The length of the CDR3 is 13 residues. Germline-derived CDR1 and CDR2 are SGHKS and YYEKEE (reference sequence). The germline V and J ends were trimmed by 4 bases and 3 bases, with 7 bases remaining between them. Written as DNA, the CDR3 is TGTGCCAGCAGCCCCAGGGACACCGGGGAGCTGTTTTTT. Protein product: CASSPRDTGELFF.

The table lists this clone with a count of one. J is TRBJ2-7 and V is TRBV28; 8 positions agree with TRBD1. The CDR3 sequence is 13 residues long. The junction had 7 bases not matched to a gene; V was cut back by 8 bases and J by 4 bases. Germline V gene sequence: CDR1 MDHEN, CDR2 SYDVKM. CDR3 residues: CASAGQGTYEQYF. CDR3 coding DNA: TGTGCCAGCGCCGGACAGGGAACATACGAGCAGTACTTC.

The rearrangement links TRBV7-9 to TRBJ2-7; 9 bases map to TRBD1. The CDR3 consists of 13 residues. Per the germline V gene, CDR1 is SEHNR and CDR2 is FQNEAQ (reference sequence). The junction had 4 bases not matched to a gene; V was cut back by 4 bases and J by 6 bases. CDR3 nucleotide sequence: TGTGCCAGCAGCTGGGGGACAGGGCTCGAGCAGTACTTC. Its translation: CASSWGTGLEQYF.

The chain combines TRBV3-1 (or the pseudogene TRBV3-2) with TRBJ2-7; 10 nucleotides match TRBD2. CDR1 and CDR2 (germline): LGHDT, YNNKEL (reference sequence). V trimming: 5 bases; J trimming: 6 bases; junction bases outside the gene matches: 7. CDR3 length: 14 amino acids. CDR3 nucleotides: TGTGCCAGCAGCTTCCTAGCGGGAGAGGGCGAGCAGTACTTC. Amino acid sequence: CASSFLAGEGEQYF.

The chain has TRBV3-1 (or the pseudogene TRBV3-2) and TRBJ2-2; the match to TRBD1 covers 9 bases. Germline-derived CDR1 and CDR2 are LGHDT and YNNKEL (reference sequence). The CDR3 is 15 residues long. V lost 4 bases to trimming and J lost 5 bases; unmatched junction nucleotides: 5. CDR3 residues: CASSRTGGGTGELFF. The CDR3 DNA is TGTGCCAGCAGCCGCACAGGGGGCGGAACCGGGGAGCTGTTTTTT.

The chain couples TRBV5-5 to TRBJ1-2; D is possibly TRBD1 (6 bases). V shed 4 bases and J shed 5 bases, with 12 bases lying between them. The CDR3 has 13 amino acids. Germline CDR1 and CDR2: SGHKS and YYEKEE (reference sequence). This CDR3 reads CASSQQGLYGYTF. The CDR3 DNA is TGTGCCAGCAGCCAACAGGGTTTGTATGGCTACACCTTC.

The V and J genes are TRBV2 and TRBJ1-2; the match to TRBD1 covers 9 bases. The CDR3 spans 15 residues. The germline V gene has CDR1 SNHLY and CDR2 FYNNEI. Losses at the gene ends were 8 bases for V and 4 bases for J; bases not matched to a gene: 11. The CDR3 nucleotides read TGTGCCAGCTCACTGGACAGGGGCTTCCCCTATGGCTACACCTTC. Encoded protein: CASSLDRGFPYGYTF.